A selection of T cell receptor beta chains follows, all from one sample in a study of OX40 agonist ivuxolimab in advanced cancers. TCRdb keeps only in-frame clones here, not all; method: immunoSEQ multiplex PCR. This table has roughly 40,000 clones, around 89% appearing once. The sample here was CD4+ or CD8+ T cells sorted from blood, taken in a trial of the OX40 agonist ivuxolimab. The receptors derive from an adult with an advanced solid tumor such as melanoma, head and neck, liver or kidney cancer. Each CDR3 is given with its conserved first and last residue. D genes are given only for firm matches. Not all rows give a size; the values are once, few, many and, for expanded clones, a class.

J,size,V,D,CDR3,DNA
TRBJ2-5,once,TRBV7-3,TRBD1,CASSLRTGGTRETQYF,TGTGCCAGCAGCCTAAGGACAGGGGGTACTCGAGAGACCCAGTACTTC
TRBJ2-4,NA,TRBV18,TRBD1,CASSPPGTGGDIQYF,TGCGCCAGCTCACCTCCCGGGACAGGGGGCGACATTCAGTACTTC
TRBJ1-2,NA,TRBV9,NA,CASSVAMTYGYTF,TGTGCCAGCAGCGTAGCCATGACCTATGGCTACACCTTC
TRBJ2-7,NA,TRBV11-1,TRBD1,CASSQNRGTYEQYF,TGTGCCAGCAGCCAAAACAGGGGTACCTACGAGCAGTACTTC
TRBJ2-3,NA,TRBV30,NA,CAWSPSGRDDTQYF,TGTGCCTGGAGTCCCTCAGGACGGGACGATACGCAGTATTTT
TRBJ2-7,once,TRBV7-9,NA,CASSLGVAAYEQYF,TGTGCCAGCAGCTTAGGGGTAGCGGCCTACGAGCAGTACTTC
TRBJ1-5,NA,TRBV12-5,TRBD1,CASGLSDDRAQRSNQPQHF,TGTGCTAGTGGACTGTCTGATGACAGGGCCCAAAGGAGCAATCAGCCCCAGCATTTT
TRBJ2-3,NA,TRBV11-2,TRBD1,CASSSPLGTGGANTQYF,TGTGCCAGCAGCTCACCGTTGGGGACAGGGGGCGCAAATACGCAGTATTTT
TRBJ2-6,NA,TRBV28,NA,CASRPGRAGANVLTF,TGTGCCAGCAGACCGGGCAGGGCCGGGGCCAACGTCCTGACTTTC
TRBJ2-7,NA,TRBV10-1,TRBD1,CASKRDRGVYEQYF,TGCGCCAGCAAAAGGGACAGGGGTGTCTACGAGCAGTACTTC
TRBJ2-1,NA,TRBV19,NA,CASSTPFLHEQFF,TGTGCCAGTAGTACCCCTTTTCTCCATGAGCAGTTCTTC
TRBJ1-1,few,TRBV10-3,NA,CAIRKDPMNTEAFF,TGTGCCATCAGAAAGGATCCCATGAACACTGAAGCTTTCTTT
TRBJ2-1,NA,TRBV11-2,NA,CASSLLGGSNEQFF,TGTGCCAGCAGCTTACTCGGGGGTTCCAATGAGCAGTTCTTC
TRBJ2-7,NA,TRBV28,TRBD2,CASSILAGGRYEQYF,TGTGCCAGCAGTATACTAGCGGGAGGACGGTACGAGCAGTACTTC
TRBJ1-2,NA,TRBV12-5,TRBD1,CASASTRDRDGYTF,TGTGCTAGTGCCTCAACCCGGGACAGGGATGGCTACACCTTC
TRBJ2-2,NA,TRBV6-1,NA,CASGAGNTGELFF,TGTGCCAGCGGCGCAGGGAACACCGGGGAGCTGTTTTTT